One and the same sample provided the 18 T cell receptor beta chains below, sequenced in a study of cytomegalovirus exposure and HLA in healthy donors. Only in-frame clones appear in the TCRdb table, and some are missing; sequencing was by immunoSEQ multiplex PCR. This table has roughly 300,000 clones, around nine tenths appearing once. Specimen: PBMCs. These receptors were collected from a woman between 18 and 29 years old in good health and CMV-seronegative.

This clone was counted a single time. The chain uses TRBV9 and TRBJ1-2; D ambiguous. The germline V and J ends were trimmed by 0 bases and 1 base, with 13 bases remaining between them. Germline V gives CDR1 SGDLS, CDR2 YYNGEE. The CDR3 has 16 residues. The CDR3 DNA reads TGTGCCAGCAGCGTAGACCGAGACACCAGTAACTATGGCTACACCTTC. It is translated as CASSVDRDTSNYGYTF. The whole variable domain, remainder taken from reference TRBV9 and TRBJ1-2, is DSGVTQTPKHLITATGQRVTLRCSPRSGDLSVYWYQQSLDQGLQFLIQYYNGEERAKGNILERFSAQQFPDLHSELNLSSLELGDSALYFCASSVDRDTSNYGYTFGSGTRLTVV.

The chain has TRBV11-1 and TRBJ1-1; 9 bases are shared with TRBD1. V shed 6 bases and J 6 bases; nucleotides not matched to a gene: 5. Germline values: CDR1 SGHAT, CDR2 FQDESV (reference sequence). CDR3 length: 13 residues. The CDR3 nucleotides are TGTGCCAGCAGTTCACAGGGGGCCGCTGAAGCTTTCTTT. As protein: CASSSQGAAEAFF.

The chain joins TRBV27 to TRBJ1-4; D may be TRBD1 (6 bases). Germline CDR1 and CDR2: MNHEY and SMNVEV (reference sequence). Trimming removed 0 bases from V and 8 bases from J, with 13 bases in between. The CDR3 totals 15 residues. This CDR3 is CASSLSGHLNEKLFF. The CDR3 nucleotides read TGTGCCAGCAGTTTATCGGGACACTTAAACGAAAAACTGTTTTTT.

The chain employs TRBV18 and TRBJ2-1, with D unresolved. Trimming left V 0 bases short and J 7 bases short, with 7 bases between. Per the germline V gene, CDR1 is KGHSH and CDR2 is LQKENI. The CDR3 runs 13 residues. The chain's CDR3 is CASSPPSENEQFF. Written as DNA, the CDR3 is TGTGCCAGCTCACCACCGAGCGAGAATGAGCAGTTCTTC.

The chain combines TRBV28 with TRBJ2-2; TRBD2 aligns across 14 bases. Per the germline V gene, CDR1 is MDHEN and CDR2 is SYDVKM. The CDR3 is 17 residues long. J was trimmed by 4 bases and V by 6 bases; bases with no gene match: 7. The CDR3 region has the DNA TGTGCCAGCAGCAGGCTCGGGACTAGCGGGAGCACCGGGGAGCTGTTTTTT. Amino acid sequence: CASSRLGTSGSTGELFF.

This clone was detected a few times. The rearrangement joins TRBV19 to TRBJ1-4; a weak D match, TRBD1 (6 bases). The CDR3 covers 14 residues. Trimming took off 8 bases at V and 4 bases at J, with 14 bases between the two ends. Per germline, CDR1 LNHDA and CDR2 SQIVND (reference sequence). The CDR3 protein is CASSTQGVNEKLFF. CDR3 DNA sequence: TGTGCCAGTTCAACACAGGGAGTTAATGAAAAACTGTTTTTT.

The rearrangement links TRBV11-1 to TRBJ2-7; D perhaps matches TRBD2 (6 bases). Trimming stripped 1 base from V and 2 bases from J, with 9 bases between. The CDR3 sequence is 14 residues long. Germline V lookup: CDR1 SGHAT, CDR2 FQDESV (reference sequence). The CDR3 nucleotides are TGTGCCAGCAGCTTAGGCGGGATTGCCTACGAGCAGTACTTC. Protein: CASSLGGIAYEQYF.

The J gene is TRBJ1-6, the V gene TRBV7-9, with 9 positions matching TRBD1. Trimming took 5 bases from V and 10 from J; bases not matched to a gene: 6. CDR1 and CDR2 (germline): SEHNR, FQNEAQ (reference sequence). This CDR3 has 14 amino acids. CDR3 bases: TGTGCCAGCAGCCAAGACAGGGGGGAATCACCCCTCCACTTT. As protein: CASSQDRGESPLHF.

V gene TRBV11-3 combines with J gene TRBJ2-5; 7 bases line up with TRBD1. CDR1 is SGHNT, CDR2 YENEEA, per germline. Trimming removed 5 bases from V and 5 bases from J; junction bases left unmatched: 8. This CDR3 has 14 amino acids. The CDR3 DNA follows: TGTGCCAGCAGCCCGGATCAGGGGGTTGAGACCCAGTACTTC. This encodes CASSPDQGVETQYF.

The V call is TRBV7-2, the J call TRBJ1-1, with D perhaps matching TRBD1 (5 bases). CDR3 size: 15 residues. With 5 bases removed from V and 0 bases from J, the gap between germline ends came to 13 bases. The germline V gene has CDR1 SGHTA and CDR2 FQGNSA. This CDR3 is CASSPRGGMNTEAFF. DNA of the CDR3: TGTGCCAGCAGCCCCCGTGGGGGGATGAACACTGAAGCTTTCTTT.

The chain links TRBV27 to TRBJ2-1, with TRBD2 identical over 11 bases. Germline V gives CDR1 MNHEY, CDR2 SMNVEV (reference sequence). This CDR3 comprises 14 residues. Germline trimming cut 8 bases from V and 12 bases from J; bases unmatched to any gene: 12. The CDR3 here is CASALAGGTFGQFF. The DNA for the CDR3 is TGTGCCAGCGCCCTAGCGGGAGGTACGTTTGGGCAGTTCTTC.

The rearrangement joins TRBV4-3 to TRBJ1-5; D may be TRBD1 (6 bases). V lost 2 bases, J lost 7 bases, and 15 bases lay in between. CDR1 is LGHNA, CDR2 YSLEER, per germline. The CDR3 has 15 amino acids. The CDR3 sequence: CASSQSLQGRQPQHF. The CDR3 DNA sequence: TGCGCCAGCAGCCAATCCCTACAGGGTCGACAGCCCCAGCATTTT.

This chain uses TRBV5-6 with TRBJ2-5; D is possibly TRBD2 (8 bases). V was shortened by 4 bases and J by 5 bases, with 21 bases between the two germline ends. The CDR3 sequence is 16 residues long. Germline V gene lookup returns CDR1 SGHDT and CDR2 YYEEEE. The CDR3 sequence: CASSGDSGRALETQYF. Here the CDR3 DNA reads TGTGCCAGCAGCGGGGACAGCGGGAGAGCTCTTGAGACCCAGTACTTC.

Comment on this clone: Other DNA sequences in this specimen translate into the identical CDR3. The CDR3 sequence: CASRRNTEAFF. Written as DNA, the CDR3 is TGTGCCAGCAGGCGAAACACTGAAGCTTTCTTT. The chain carries TRBV28 and TRBJ1-1; D gene unclear. V was clipped by 6 bases and J by 2 bases, with 4 bases between them. The CDR3 runs to 11 residues. Per germline, CDR1 MDHEN and CDR2 SYDVKM. The entire variable domain, with the rest obtained from reference TRBV28 and TRBJ1-1, is as follows: DVKVTQSSRYLVKRTGEKVFLECVQDMDHENMFWYRQDPGLGLRLIYFSYDVKMKEKGDIPEGYSVSREKKERFSLILESASTNQTSMYLCASRRNTEAFFGQGTRLTVV.

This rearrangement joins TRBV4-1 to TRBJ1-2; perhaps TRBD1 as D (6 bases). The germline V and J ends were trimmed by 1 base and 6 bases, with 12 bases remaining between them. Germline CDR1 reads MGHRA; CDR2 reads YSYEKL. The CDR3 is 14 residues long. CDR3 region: CASSQGGGRDGYTF. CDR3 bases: TGCGCCAGCAGCCAAGGGGGGGGGCGAGATGGCTACACCTTC.

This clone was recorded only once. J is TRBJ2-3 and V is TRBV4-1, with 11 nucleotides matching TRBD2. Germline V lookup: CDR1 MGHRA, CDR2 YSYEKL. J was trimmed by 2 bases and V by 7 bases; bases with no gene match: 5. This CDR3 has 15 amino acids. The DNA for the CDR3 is TGCGCCAGCACCATAGCGGGAGGGTACACAGATACGCAGTATTTT. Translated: CASTIAGGYTDTQYF.

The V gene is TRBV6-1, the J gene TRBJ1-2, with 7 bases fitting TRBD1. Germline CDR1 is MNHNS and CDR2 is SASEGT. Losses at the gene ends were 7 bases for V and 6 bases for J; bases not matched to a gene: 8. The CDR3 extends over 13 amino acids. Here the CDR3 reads CASTQQGLDGYTF. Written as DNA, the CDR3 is TGTGCCAGCACCCAACAGGGGCTAGATGGCTACACCTTC.

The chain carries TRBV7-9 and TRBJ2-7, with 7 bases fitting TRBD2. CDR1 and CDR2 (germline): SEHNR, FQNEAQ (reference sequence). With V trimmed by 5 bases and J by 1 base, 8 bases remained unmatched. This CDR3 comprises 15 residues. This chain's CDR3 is CASSQTSAFSYEQYF. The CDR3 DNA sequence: TGTGCCAGCAGCCAAACTAGCGCGTTTTCCTACGAGCAGTACTTC.